The 22 T cell receptor beta chains given below trace back to one sample, sequenced in a study of blood T cell repertoires in COVID-19. The repertoire was sequenced with immunoSEQ multiplex PCR; TCRdb's copy has only in-frame clones and lacks some. The sample consists of 350,000 to 400,000 clones, about 90% of them appearing once. The sample consisted of PBMCs or T cells enriched from blood (not recorded which). All receptors come from a woman under 40 who had recovered from COVID-19.

This chain connects TRBV3-1 (or the pseudogene TRBV3-2) to TRBJ2-7, with D perhaps matching TRBD1 (5 bases). In germline, CDR1 is LGHDT, CDR2 YNNKEL (reference sequence). The CDR3 has 15 residues. V was cut by 0 bases and J by 7 bases, with 16 bases left in between. Here the CDR3 DNA reads TGTGCCAGCAGCCAAGAAGTACAGGCGGTGGGGGAGCAGTACTTC. Translating it yields CASSQEVQAVGEQYF.

To note about this clone: The germline gene is not matched at one end of the junction; a read error may be the cause. The gene calls are TRBV6-1 and TRBJ1-1; TRBD1 agrees at 7 bases. The CDR3 is 16 residues long. Per the germline V gene, CDR1 is MNHNS and CDR2 is SASEGT. The CDR3, as DNA: TGTGCCAGCAGTCAAGCCTGGGGGACAGCGAACACTGAAGCTTTCTTT. It encodes CASSQAWGTANTEAFF.

This chain joins TRBV28 and TRBJ2-1, with D tentatively TRBD1 (6 bases). V was trimmed by 3 bases and J by 7 bases, leaving 31 bases between them. Germline V gene lookup returns CDR1 MDHEN and CDR2 SYDVKM. The CDR3 is 20 residues long. CDR3: CASSLIVTIAGRGQENEQFF. Written as DNA, the CDR3 is TGTGCCAGCAGTTTGATAGTTACGATCGCCGGCAGGGGTCAAGAGAATGAGCAGTTCTTC.

The chain carries TRBV3-1 (or the pseudogene TRBV3-2) and TRBJ1-5; TRBD1 matches 7 bases. CDR1 LGHDT and CDR2 YNNKEL come from the germline V gene (reference sequence). Trimming removed 4 bases from V and 2 bases from J; junction bases left unmatched: 8. This CDR3 contains 16 residues. CDR3 nucleotides: TGTGCCAGCAGCCCCGACAGGGAATACGGCAATCAGCCCCAGCATTTT. Translated, it gives CASSPDREYGNQPQHF.

The chain links TRBV30 to TRBJ2-3; 8 nucleotides align to TRBD1. The CDR3 runs to 12 residues. Per germline, CDR1 GTSNPN and CDR2 SVGIG (reference sequence). With V trimmed by 4 bases and J by 6 bases, 3 bases remained unmatched. CDR3 nucleotide sequence: TGTGCCTGGACAGGGGGCAGGGATACGCAGTATTTT. It encodes CAWTGGRDTQYF.

The gene calls are TRBV9 and TRBJ1-6; 7 nucleotides match TRBD1. The CDR3 has 14 residues. The germline CDR1 and CDR2 sequences are SGDLS and YYNGEE. Losses at the gene ends were 3 bases for V and 10 bases for J; bases not matched to a gene: 7. The DNA for the CDR3 is TGTGCCAGCAGCGCGAGGGGGCAGGAGTCACCCCTCCACTTT. It is translated as CASSARGQESPLHF.

The chain combines TRBV18 with TRBJ2-1, with 7 bases aligning to TRBD2. The V gene end was trimmed by 3 bases and the J gene end by 7 bases; junction bases not matched to a gene: 12. Per the germline V gene, CDR1 is KGHSH and CDR2 is LQKENI. CDR3 length: 16 residues. This chain's CDR3 is CASSPVTGGSGNEQFF. CDR3 DNA: TGTGCCAGCTCACCCGTAACGGGAGGATCGGGGAATGAGCAGTTCTTC. Based on the CDR3 plus reference TRBV18 and TRBJ2-1, the full variable domain is NAGVMQNPRHLVRRRGQEARLRCSPMKGHSHVYWYRQLPEEGLKFMVYLQKENIIDESGMPKERFSAEFPKEGPSILRIQQVVRGDSAAYFCASSPVTGGSGNEQFFGPGTRLTVL.

The CDR3 region has the DNA TGTGCCAGCAGTACACAGGACGGATCATATGAAGCTTTCTTT. Residues: CASSTQDGSYEAFF. This chain connects TRBV27 to TRBJ1-1; a weak D match, TRBD1 (5 bases). V shed 5 bases and J shed 7 bases, with 17 bases lying between them. This CDR3 is built from 14 residues. Germline CDR1 reads MNHEY; CDR2 reads SMNVEV (reference sequence).

This chain connects TRBV11-3 to TRBJ2-1; 14 nucleotides agree with TRBD2. After removal of 4 bases from V and 1 base from J, the junction contained 6 bases not matched to a gene. The CDR3 length is 18 residues. The V gene's germline CDR1 is SGHNT and CDR2 YENEEA. CDR3 nucleotide sequence: TGTGCCAGCAGCTCCTCGACTAGCGGGAGGGTATCCTACAATGAGCAGTTCTTC. Translated: CASSSSTSGRVSYNEQFF.

The genes are TRBV6-1 and TRBJ1-3; D ambiguous. The CDR3 has 17 residues. Trimming cost V 0 bases and J 2 bases, with 14 bases left between them. The germline CDR1 and CDR2 sequences are MNHNS and SASEGT. The CDR3 region has the DNA TGTGCCAGCAGTGAAGCGCGACGAGGGCTCACTGGAAACACCATATATTTT. This sequence encodes CASSEARRGLTGNTIYF.

The chain recombines TRBV19 with TRBJ1-4; D might be TRBD1 (6 bases). CDR1 is LNHDA, CDR2 SQIVND, per germline (reference sequence). The CDR3 contains 15 residues. Trimming pared 9 bases from V and 11 bases from J, leaving 25 bases between. CDR3 in amino acids: CASRPTAGALGKLFF. The DNA of the CDR3 is TGTGCCAGCAGGCCGACGGCAGGGGCTCTTGGGAAACTGTTTTTT.

The rearrangement uses TRBV5-1 and TRBJ2-1; 13 bases line up with TRBD2. J was trimmed by 9 bases and V by 4 bases; bases with no gene match: 13. Germline V gives CDR1 SGHRS, CDR2 YFSETQ. The CDR3 sequence is 17 residues long. CDR3 nucleotides: TGCGCCAGCAGCAAACTAGCGGGGGGGCGAGTGGTAGGTGAGCAGTTCTTC. Residues: CASSKLAGGRVVGEQFF. Using reference TRBV5-1 and TRBJ2-1 for the parts outside the CDR3, the full variable domain is KAGVTQTPRYLIKTRGQQVTLSCSPISGHRSVSWYQQTPGQGLQFLFEYFSETQRNKGNFPGRFSGRQFSNSRSEMNVSTLELGDSALYLCASSKLAGGRVVGEQFFGPGTRLTVL.

A remark on this clone: One junction end disagrees with the germline gene, perhaps due to a read error. The V and J genes are TRBV19 and TRBJ2-1; tentatively, D is TRBD2 (6 bases). The CDR3 has 13 amino acids. CDR1 and CDR2 (germline): LNHDA, SQIVND (reference sequence). CDR3 bases: TGTGCCAGTAGTAGTGGACTACCCAATCAGCAGTTCTTC. Its translation is CASSSGLPNQQFF.

The gene calls are TRBV5-1 and TRBJ1-1; 8 bases fit TRBD1. This CDR3 contains 15 residues. J lost 1 base, V lost 0 bases, and 2 bases had no gene match. CDR1 and CDR2 from the germline V gene are SGHRS and YFSETQ. The DNA of the CDR3 is TGCGCCAGCAGCTTGGGGGGACAGGAGAACACTGAAGCTTTCTTT. Translated, it gives CASSLGGQENTEAFF.

The rearrangement joins TRBV13 to TRBJ2-7; TRBD1 might be the D (5 bases). Germline V lookup: CDR1 PRHDT, CDR2 FYEKMQ (reference sequence). The CDR3 runs to 14 residues. V was clipped by 4 bases and J by 1 base, with 11 bases between them. The CDR3 is CASSSQESSYEQYF. The CDR3 coding sequence is TGTGCCAGCAGCTCACAGGAATCTTCCTACGAGCAGTACTTC.

This sequence joins TRBV27 and TRBJ1-6, with D possibly TRBD1 on 5 matching bases. Per the germline V gene, CDR1 is MNHEY and CDR2 is SMNVEV (reference sequence). This CDR3 region has 12 residues. Trimming took 6 bases from V and 10 from J, leaving 10 bases between them. CDR3: CASSGRGSPLHF. CDR3 DNA: TGTGCCAGCAGCGGGCGGGGGTCACCCCTCCACTTT.

This chain uses TRBV30 with TRBJ2-3; 11 nucleotides agree with TRBD2. Germline CDR1 is GTSNPN and CDR2 is SVGIG (reference sequence). This CDR3 contains 13 residues. Trimming took 4 bases from V and 6 from J; bases not matched to a gene: 3. This CDR3 is CAWNSGGADTQYF. CDR3 coding DNA: TGTGCCTGGAATAGCGGGGGGGCGGATACGCAGTATTTT.

V gene TRBV11-2 combines with J gene TRBJ2-1; 9 nucleotides match TRBD1. V shed 2 bases, J shed 7 bases, and the junction held 9 bases outside the gene matches. Germline V gene sequence: CDR1 SGHAT, CDR2 FQNNGV. The CDR3 spans 16 residues. CDR3 sequence (DNA): TGTGCCAGCAGCTTATACCGGGACAGGGCTATGAATGAGCAGTTCTTC. Translation gives CASSLYRDRAMNEQFF.

The gene calls are TRBV28 and TRBJ1-1, with 8 bases matching TRBD1. There are 15 residues in the CDR3. Germline trimming cut 5 bases from V and 1 base from J; bases unmatched to any gene: 6. CDR1 MDHEN and CDR2 SYDVKM come from the germline V gene. CDR3 residues: CASSPGDRTNTEAFF. DNA of the CDR3: TGTGCCAGCAGTCCGGGGGACAGGACGAACACTGAAGCTTTCTTT.

This clone was counted between two and nine times. The chain carries TRBV4-1 and TRBJ1-4, with 7 bases that match TRBD1. Losses at the gene ends were 4 bases for V and 4 bases for J; bases not matched to a gene: 12. CDR1 is MGHRA and CDR2 is YSYEKL in the germline V gene. The CDR3 spans 17 residues. CDR3 coding DNA: TGCGCCAGCAGCCCACATCCTCGGGGACAGTATAATGAAAAACTGTTTTTT. This sequence encodes CASSPHPRGQYNEKLFF.

The chain links TRBV5-1 to TRBJ2-3; D remains unclear. V was pared by 0 bases and J by 2 bases, with 7 bases between. The CDR3 has 14 residues. Germline assignment: CDR1 SGHRS and CDR2 YFSETQ. The CDR3 spells CASSLGHFTDTQYF. The CDR3 nucleotides are TGCGCCAGCAGCTTGGGACATTTCACAGATACGCAGTATTTT. Together with reference TRBV5-1 and TRBJ2-3, the CDR3 gives the full variable domain: KAGVTQTPRYLIKTRGQQVTLSCSPISGHRSVSWYQQTPGQGLQFLFEYFSETQRNKGNFPGRFSGRQFSNSRSEMNVSTLELGDSALYLCASSLGHFTDTQYFGPGTRLTVL.

This chain links TRBV27 with TRBJ1-4; D unresolved. This CDR3 has 11 residues. Germline V gene sequence: CDR1 MNHEY, CDR2 SMNVEV (reference sequence). The V gene lost 7 bases and the J gene lost 10 bases, with 10 bases spanning the gap. The CDR3 DNA follows: TGTGCCAGCACCAACGGCGGAAAACTGTTTTTT. It yields the protein CASTNGGKLFF.